There are many counts of the clone carrying this TCR beta chain. The sample is drawn from a study of T-cell reconstitution after alpha-beta-depleted transplantation in children. The TCRbeta library incorporated unique molecular identifiers. Each CDR3 protein gets one entry after TCRdb re-called the PCR reads with MiXCR. The table shows 350,000 to 450,000 distinct CDR3 sequences, with less than 15% occurring only once. V was pared by 1 base and J by 1 base, with 0 bases of the junction left unmatched. CDR1 is LGHDT and CDR2 is YNNKEL in the germline V gene (reference sequence). This CDR3 contains 14 residues.

The V call is TRBV3-1, the J call TRBJ2-5; TRBD2 matches at 7 bases. The source material was PBMCs, sampled from the stem cell graft. This sequence originates from a human donor who donated a stem cell graft to a child with Fanconi anemia. CDR3: CASSQASGQETQYF. In DNA form, the CDR3 reads TGTGCCAGCAGCCAAGCTAGCGGCCAAGAGACCCAGTACTTC.